This T cell receptor beta chain was captured by sequencing in a study of breast tumors, draining lymph nodes, adjacent tissues. TCRdb re-called the multiplex PCR reads with MiXCR, one entry per CDR3 protein. The table lists about 130,000 distinct CDR3 sequences, about 20% of them singletons, with roughly 2.2% in the top ten. Many counts were recorded for this clonotype. Samples came from axillary lymph nodes draining the breast cancer. The CDR3 totals 12 residues. The ends were cut back, 1 base at V and 3 bases at J, with 2 bases in the middle. CDR1 SEHNR and CDR2 FQNEAQ come from the germline V gene (reference sequence).

The rearrangement links TRBV7-9 to TRBJ2-3, with D unclear. The source is a female donor with breast cancer. Some clones in this sample may be carry-over from other donors' samples. The sequenced material came from axillary lymph node tissue. The CDR3 loop is CASSLETDTQYF. The CDR3 DNA is TGTGCCAGCAGCTTAGAAACAGATACGCAGTATTTT.